This T cell receptor beta chain came from a study of blood T cell repertoires in COVID-19. Whole-study context: T cells, B-cell-depleted T cells, or PBMCs supplied cDNA or gDNA.

Data came from immunoSEQ multiplex PCR; TCRdb stores just in-frame clones and leaves some out. This table holds about 76,000 clones, 70% to 90% found once. The CDR3 runs 16 residues. With 2 bases removed from V and 0 bases from J, the gap between germline ends came to 11 bases. The V gene's germline CDR1 is MNHNS and CDR2 SASEGT. Source material: peripheral blood. The rearrangement links TRBV6-1 to TRBJ2-1; D call uncertain. The receptor's source is a man aged 55 to 70 with COVID-19, enrolled during active disease. The CDR3 protein is CASSEIGWSSYNEQFF. In DNA, the CDR3 is TGTGCCAGCAGTGAAATTGGGTGGAGCTCCTACAATGAGCAGTTCTTC.